This paragraph covers one T cell receptor beta chain sequence. No antigen is known for it. No much larger clonotype is one base removed from it; base qualities were not supplied. The CDR1 and CDR2 encoded by the germline V gene are MNHNS and SASEGT. The CDR3 measures 15 amino acids from cysteine to phenylalanine. Only the CDR3 part of the read is kept: 45 bases, read in frame from the first base. Trimmed from V: 1 base; trimmed from J: 1 base; junction bases lacking a gene match: 3. Enrolling through a virtual design, the prospective study's participants ranged in age from about 18 to 89 years and lived across roughly 24 United States geographic areas. In the prospective study, cohorts were assigned on the basis of participant-reported clinical history obtained from a screening survey and a study questionnaire. Recovered participants in ImmuneRACE Cohort 3 were defined as having two consecutive negative NP/OP PCR tests, clearance from a healthcare professional, or resolution of symptoms. In the prospective study, mobile phlebotomists collected whole blood, serum and a nasopharyngeal or oropharyngeal swab from each participant. Participants in the prospective study had the option to provide additional blood draws and questionnaires over an approximately 2-month period. Before DNA extraction, blood samples from the prospective study were shipped at room temperature or frozen.

The data are from a study of blood T cell repertoires in COVID-19 (dated by TCRdb to 2018 to 2021). Turning to the overall study: The collaborator samples originated in the United States, Italy and Spain and spanned the acute and convalescent phases of COVID-19. The prospective study material was composed of cDNA or gDNA derived from T cells, B-cell-depleted T cells, or PBMCs. Subjects who had been exposed to COVID-19, were actively infected with it, or had recovered from it provided the deeply sampled blood TCRbeta repertoires that made up the dataset. The repertoires were released in a freely available public database intended as a resource for research on the immune response to SARS-CoV-2. The sample metadata nearly always contained a de-identified subject ID, COVID-19 status, age in years and sex. Samples came from the ongoing ImmuneRACE study (first 160 participants) plus 1,254 subjects from 6 global collaborators. HLA class I and class II types, where available, came from metadata supplied by the sample provider rather than from assay-based typing.

The immunoSEQ Assay, a bias-controlled multiplex PCR, was used to amplify TCRbeta CDR3 regions from genomic DNA. On the study's bioinformatics: Nucleated cell counts per sample were estimated from amplification of reference gene primers within the assay. Sequence reads were collapsed and filtered to measure the absolute abundance of every unique TCRbeta CDR3 rearrangement. For each sample, productive Simpson clonality was calculated as the square root of Simpson's diversity index across productive rearrangements. In TCRdb, the immuneACCESS table is reduced to in-frame sequences with V and J assigned. These tables do not hold every clone; where another copy was compared, an unresolved V gene accounts for under half, and the others remain unexplained. Clonal size and the V and J genes are those of that table, whereas D and trimming came from the DNA. This sample has about 140,000 clones in its table, and over 75% of those were observed once. The ten biggest clones cover about 3.2% of the sample.

Paper-wide results and their limitations: The amount of clinical and demographic metadata varied by source and participant and was provided uncurated.

Recombination linked TRBV6-1 to TRBJ2-5; 7 junctional bases match TRBD1. Source material: PBMCs or T cells enriched from blood (not recorded which). The sequence came from a woman between 45 and 65 years old who had recovered from COVID-19. The CDR3 sequence is CASSEVSGGQETQYF. The nucleotide sequence is TGTGCCAGCAGTGAAGTGTCAGGGGGCCAAGAGACCCAGTACTTC.